The 4 T cell receptor beta chains listed next were all sequenced from one sample in a study of shared clonotypes between healthy human individuals. Sequencing used immunoSEQ multiplex PCR; TCRdb keeps in-frame clones, though not all of them. The repertoire holds about 380,000 clones, with 90% to 97% as singletons. Specimen: memory CD8+ T cells sorted from blood. Specified subset: CD45RO+ cells pooled with CCR7-negative TemRA cells. Receptors originate from a man aged 30-40 years in good health.

The chain couples TRBV28 to TRBJ1-5; D is unresolved. The germline V gene has CDR1 MDHEN and CDR2 SYDVKM. The CDR3 sequence is 14 residues long. The V end was cut by 6 bases, the J end by 9 bases, with 18 bases between. The DNA for the CDR3 is TGTGCCAGCAGCCTGGTGAGGGCATGGGCGCCCCAGCATTTT. As protein: CASSLVRAWAPQHF.

The chain is built from TRBV9 and TRBJ2-1, with no clear D. The CDR3 spans 17 residues. Trimming shortened V by 0 bases and J by 0 bases, and 13 bases separated the two germline ends. Germline assignment: CDR1 SGDLS and CDR2 YYNGEE. CDR3 protein: CASSVGSRWGSYNEQFF. The CDR3 region has the DNA TGTGCCAGCAGCGTAGGAAGTAGATGGGGCTCCTACAATGAGCAGTTCTTC.

The CDR3, as DNA: TGTGCCAGCAGCTTGGCTTCAGGGGATGGTGAGCAGTTCTTC. Translation: CASSLASGDGEQFF. The V and J genes are TRBV5-6 and TRBJ2-1, with a possible D match to TRBD1 (6 bases). In germline, CDR1 is SGHDT, CDR2 YYEEEE. Trimming cost V 0 bases and J 9 bases, with 13 bases left between them. The CDR3 spans 14 residues.

This clone is a singleton in its sample. The rearrangement joins TRBV28 to TRBJ2-3, with 7 bases lining up with TRBD1. The CDR3 sequence is 14 residues long. CDR1 is MDHEN, CDR2 SYDVKM, per germline. The trim removed 1 base at V and 5 bases at J, leaving 3 bases unmatched. CDR3 sequence reads: CASSLYQGEDTQYF. In DNA form, the CDR3 reads TGTGCCAGCAGTTTATACCAGGGGGAAGATACGCAGTATTTT.